The rows below give T cell receptor beta chains drawn from one sample of a study of human T cells and chemical hapten exposure. TCRdb reprocessed the RACE reads with MiXCR, giving one entry per CDR3 protein. The sample lists about 190,000 distinct CDR3 sequences; about 25% were seen once. Sequences were derived from whole blood, sampled in connection with sensitization to the hapten diphenylcyclopropenone (DPC). These receptors were collected from a woman aged 40-49 years with alopecia areata. Some clones in this sample may be carry-over from other donors' samples. Each CDR3 is given with its conserved first and last residue. The order of the fields is V gene, D gene, CDR3 length, clone size, J gene, CDR3 DNA, CDR3 protein. A D gene is named only where the DNA matches it firmly. Size is omitted from some rows. Given values are once, few, many or a class for expanded clones.

>TRBV7-9|NA|14|NA|TRBJ1-6
TGTGCCAGCAGCTTAGAGGGGGGTAATTCACCCCTCCACTTT
CASSLEGGNSPLHF
>TRBV5-1|TRBD2|14|NA|TRBJ2-1
TGCGCCAGCAGGGGGACTAGCGGGAGTAATGAGCAGTTCTTC
CASRGTSGSNEQFF
>TRBV6-6|NA|12|NA|TRBJ2-1
TGTGCCAGCAGTTACCATGCGGCTGAGCAGTTCTTC
CASSYHAAEQFF
>TRBV12-3/TRBV12-4|TRBD2|14|NA|TRBJ2-3
TGTGCCAGCAGTAATAGCGGGGCGGGAGATACGCAGTATTTT
CASSNSGAGDTQYF
>TRBV9|NA|13|NA|TRBJ2-7
TGTGCCAGCAGCAAAGGACTAACCTACGAGCAGTACTTC
CASSKGLTYEQYF
>TRBV5-4|NA|14|once|TRBJ2-5
TGTGCCAGCAGCGGCGGCTGGGAGCGAGAGACCCAGTACTTC
CASSGGWERETQYF
>TRBV29-1|NA|16|NA|TRBJ1-2
TGCAGCGTTGAAGACCCCGAAACTAGTCAAGCTGGGGGCTACACCTTC
CSVEDPETSQAGGYTF
>TRBV20-1|TRBD1|15|few|TRBJ1-5
TGCAGTGCTCGACCCGGACAGGGTCGCAATCAGCCCCAGCATTTT
CSARPGQGRNQPQHF
>TRBV6-2/TRBV6-3|TRBD1|12|few|TRBJ2-7
TGTGCCAGCGGACAGGGCCCCTACGAGCAGTACTTC
CASGQGPYEQYF
>TRBV20-1|NA|14|few|TRBJ2-4
TGCAGTGCTAGGGGGCCACTAGCCAAAAACATTCAGTACTTC
CSARGPLAKNIQYF
>TRBV7-9|NA|12|NA|TRBJ2-3
TGTGCCAGCAGAACAGGCACGGATACGCAGTATTTT
CASRTGTDTQYF
>TRBV20-1|TRBD2|14|few|TRBJ2-1
TGCAGTGCCGTACCTAGCGGGCCTTACAATGAGCAGTTCTTC
CSAVPSGPYNEQFF
>TRBV11-1|NA|12|NA|TRBJ2-1
TGTGCCAGCAGCGTGGTCCCCCATGAGCAGTTCTTC
CASSVVPHEQFF
>TRBV20-1|NA|13|NA|TRBJ1-2
TGCAGTGCTCAAACTGACAGGCTCTATGGCTACACCTTC
CSAQTDRLYGYTF
>TRBV20-1|NA|14|few|TRBJ2-2
TGCAGTGCTAGATCACTAGTGGGCACCGGGGAGCTGTTTTTT
CSARSLVGTGELFF
>TRBV7-2|NA|16|NA|TRBJ1-5
TGTGCCAGCAGCCCCCAGGGGCCTTATAGCAATCAGCCCCAGCATTTT
CASSPQGPYSNQPQHF
>TRBV29-1|NA|12|few|TRBJ2-5
TGCAGCGTTGAATGGTGGGAAGAGACCCAGTACTTC
CSVEWWEETQYF
>TRBV4-2|NA|15|NA|TRBJ2-1
TGTGCCAGCAGCCACGGGGAGGCGGGTTACAATGAGCAGTTCTTC
CASSHGEAGYNEQFF
>TRBV20-1|NA|12|few|TRBJ2-7
TGCAGTGCTGGGGACTCCACCTGGGAGCAGTACTTC
CSAGDSTWEQYF
>TRBV15|NA|14|many|TRBJ2-3
TGTGCCACCAGCAGAGGTCCGGTTCCAGATACGCAGTATTTT
CATSRGPVPDTQYF
>TRBV6-1|NA|14|NA|TRBJ1-5
TGTGCCAGCAGGGCGACCCTTAGCAATCAGCCCCAGCATTTT
CASRATLSNQPQHF
>TRBV29-1|NA|12|NA|TRBJ2-7
TGCAGCGTTGAAGGGGGGGCCTACGAGCAGTACTTC
CSVEGGAYEQYF
>TRBV20-1|NA|14|NA|TRBJ1-2
TGCAGTGCTAGAGTGTCCGCGGGGGGCGCAGGCTACACCTTC
CSARVSAGGAGYTF
>TRBV28|TRBD2|14|few|TRBJ2-1
TGTGCCAGCAGTTTACAGCGGGAGCGCGATGAGCAGTTCTTC
CASSLQRERDEQFF
>TRBV11-2|TRBD1|17|few|TRBJ2-3
TGTGCCAGCAGCCAAGGGACAGGGTTGGCTCGGGCAGATACGCAGTATTTT
CASSQGTGLARADTQYF
>TRBV6-5|NA|15|NA|TRBJ2-2
TGTGCCAGCAGTTACTCTTCCTCAGGGGCCGGGGAGCTGTTTTTT
CASSYSSSGAGELFF
>TRBV7-2|TRBD2|15|NA|TRBJ2-3
TGTGCCAGCAGCTTAACCCTAGCGGGGCCGAGTACGCAGTATTTT
CASSLTLAGPSTQYF
>TRBV20-1|NA|12|many|TRBJ2-1
TGCAGTGCTAGAGAATGGGGGTACGAGCAGTTCTTC
CSAREWGYEQFF